The 6 T cell receptor beta chains listed next were all sequenced from one sample in a study of blood T cells in healthy people across ages. Sample-barcoded 5' priming and a J-beta primer mix drove a second PCR of 7 to 11 cycles. In TCRdb, the 5' RACE reads were re-called with MiXCR into one record per CDR3 protein. The repertoire has about 1.4 million distinct CDR3 sequences, 45% to 70% of them found once; the top ten carry under 8.5%. The sequencing sample was made of blood. These receptors were collected from a young man in good health.

V usage is TRBV7-6 and J usage is TRBJ2-7; 8 nucleotides line up with TRBD1. The CDR3 runs 15 residues. The ends lost 5 bases at V and 3 bases at J; junction bases unmatched: 9. CDR1 and CDR2 (germline): SGHVS, FNYEAQ. The DNA for the CDR3 is TGTGCCAGCAGCCCAGGACAGGGTGAGCTCTACGAGCAGTACTTC. It yields the protein CASSPGQGELYEQYF.

V is TRBV6-5 and J is TRBJ1-6; 10 bases map to TRBD1. CDR1 MNHEY and CDR2 SVGAGI come from the germline V gene. CDR3 length: 18 residues. The ends lost 1 base at V and 6 bases at J; junction bases unmatched: 9. The CDR3: CASSYFGRGQGGNSPLHF. CDR3 coding DNA: TGTGCCAGCAGTTACTTTGGCCGAGGACAGGGGGGTAATTCACCCCTCCACTTT.

The V gene is TRBV20-1, the J gene TRBJ2-1, with D possibly matching TRBD1 (6 bases). The germline V and J ends were trimmed by 6 bases and 7 bases, with 22 bases remaining between them. The CDR3 is made up of 15 amino acids. The germline gives CDR1 DFQATT, CDR2 SNEGSKA (reference sequence). CDR3 sequence reads: CSAKERGLSLNEQFF. The DNA for the CDR3 is TGCAGTGCGAAGGAAAGGGGGTTGAGTTTAAATGAGCAGTTCTTC.

The chain has TRBV9 and TRBJ1-4; 8 bases fit TRBD1. V lost 0 bases to trimming and J lost 3 bases; unmatched junction nucleotides: 4. Looked up from germline, CDR1 is SGDLS and CDR2 is YYNGEE. The CDR3 covers 16 residues. The CDR3 nucleotides are TGTGCCAGCAGCGTAGGGACAGGGATTGCTAATGAAAAACTGTTTTTT. Translation: CASSVGTGIANEKLFF.

This chain uses TRBV2 with TRBJ2-4, with a possible D match to TRBD1 (6 bases). The DNA end is a closer match to TRBJ2-7, so the J assignment may be wrong. The CDR3 is 15 residues long. CDR1 is SNHLY and CDR2 is FYNNEI in the germline V gene. CDR3 loop: CASSERDTGYYEQYF. The CDR3 DNA reads TGTGCCAGCAGTGAAAGGGACACGGGATACTACGAGCAGTACTTC.

This chain joins TRBV12-3 or TRBV12-4 and TRBJ2-5; 8 nucleotides agree with TRBD2. V shed 6 bases and J 4 bases; nucleotides not matched to a gene: 25. The CDR3 runs 20 residues. CDR3 sequence (DNA): TGTGCCAGCAGCAAGGAGCGGGAGAGGGTCCTGTTTGGGAGACGAGAGACCCAGTACTTC. Translating gives CASSKERERVLFGRRETQYF.